This T cell receptor beta chain was captured by sequencing in a study of blood T cells in healthy people across ages. Combining a sample-barcoded 5' primer with a J-beta primer mix, a second PCR ran for roughly 7 to 12 cycles. TCRdb analysed the 5' RACE reads with MiXCR anew, one entry per CDR3 protein. The sample contains hundreds of thousands of distinct CDR3 sequences, 35% to 50% of which appear only once. There are a few counts of this clonotype. The V gene's germline CDR1 is MDHEN and CDR2 SYDVKM. CDR3 length equals 15 residues. The V end was cut by 4 bases, the J end by 7 bases, with 17 bases between.

The specimen was blood. The rearrangement uses TRBV28 and TRBJ2-4; D gene unclear. This TCR was recovered from a man aged 80 or over in good health. CDR3: CASSSLRGHPNIQYF. The DNA of the CDR3 is TGTGCCAGCAGTTCCCTTCGTGGGCACCCGAACATTCAGTACTTC.